This T cell receptor beta chain was sequenced during a study of Ad26.COV2.S vaccination and SARS-CoV-2 variants. Concerning this clone itself: Its antigen is still unknown.

Method: immunoSEQ multiplex PCR; TCRdb's copy keeps in-frame clones and lacks some. The data hold around 350,000 clones, with about 91% observed a single time. Study-level results: Placebo recipients trailed vaccine recipients in spike-specific TCR breadth. Similar non-spike TCR breadth was seen in vaccine and placebo recipients.

This TCR derives from a human donor who had recovered from COVID-19. Sequencing was performed on peripheral blood, taken after recovery from COVID-19.

CDR3 sequence reads: CASSPLRETF. The CDR3 region has the DNA TGTGCCAGCAGCCCCCTGCGTGAGACCTTC. V and J are TRBV9 and TRBJ1-2; D uncertain. Deletions cut 4 bases from V and 14 bases from J, with 12 bases between. This CDR3 is built from 10 residues. In germline, CDR1 is SGDLS, CDR2 YYNGEE. Full variable domain (remainder filled in from reference TRBV9 and TRBJ1-2): DSGVTQTPKHLITATGQRVTLRCSPRSGDLSVYWYQQSLDQGLQFLIQYYNGEERAKGNILERFSAQQFPDLHSELNLSSLELGDSALYFCASSPLRETFGSGTRLTVV.